The rows below give T cell receptor beta chains drawn from one sample of a study of human T cells and chemical hapten exposure. TCRdb passed the RACE reads through MiXCR, listing each CDR3 protein once. The sample contains approximately 400,000 distinct CDR3 sequences, roughly 4.8% of which appear only once. The specimen comprised whole blood, sampled in connection with sensitization to the hapten diphenylcyclopropenone (DPC). These receptors originate from a woman in her fifties or sixties with alopecia areata. Some clones in this sample may be carry-over from other donors' samples. CDR3s include the opening cysteine and the closing phenylalanine or tryptophan. Fields, in order: clone size, V gene, J gene, D gene, CDR3 DNA, CDR3 protein. D genes are given only for firm matches. Only some rows state a clone size, as once, few, many or a class for expanded clones.

many,TRBV5-1,TRBJ2-5,.,TGCGCCAGCAGCTTGGAATCCGAGACCCAGTACTTC,CASSLESETQYF
many,TRBV28,TRBJ2-2,.,TGTGCCAGCAGTTTAACTTCCGGGGAGCTGTTTTTT,CASSLTSGELFF
.,TRBV29-1,TRBJ2-5,TRBD2,TGCAGCGTTCTAGCGGGAGTAGGGTCCCAGTACTTC,CSVLAGVGSQYF
many,TRBV5-1,TRBJ2-7,.,TGCGCCAGCAGCTTGGAGGGCACTCCCTACGAGCAGTACTTC,CASSLEGTPYEQYF
many,TRBV11-2,TRBJ2-5,.,TGTGCCAGCAGCTTAGAGACCTATGGGACCCAGTACTTC,CASSLETYGTQYF
few,TRBV7-9,TRBJ2-7,.,TGTGCCAGCAGCGGCCGGGACGGAGCCTACGAGCAGTACTTC,CASSGRDGAYEQYF
many,TRBV20-1,TRBJ2-7,.,TGCAGTGCTACCAGACAGGCCGCCGAGCAGTACTTC,CSATRQAAEQYF
few,TRBV7-6,TRBJ2-7,TRBD1,TGTGCCAGCAGCACAACACAGGGGTCCTACGAGCAGTACTTC,CASSTTQGSYEQYF
few,TRBV20-1,TRBJ2-2,.,TGCAGTGCTAGAGATGCCGGTCGGAACACCGGGGAGCTGTTTTTT,CSARDAGRNTGELFF
.,TRBV30,TRBJ2-7,.,TGTGCCTGGGGGGGTTGGCAGCCGAGCTCCTACGAGCAGTACTTC,CAWGGWQPSSYEQYF
.,TRBV4-2,TRBJ2-1,TRBD2,TGTGCCAGCAGCCAACCCGGGACTAGCGGCTCCTACAATGAGCAGTTCTTC,CASSQPGTSGSYNEQFF
many,TRBV5-6,TRBJ1-2,.,TGTGCCAGCAGCTTGGGGGGGAGACCCTATGGCTACACCTTC,CASSLGGRPYGYTF
many,TRBV5-1,TRBJ1-5,.,TGCGCCAGCAGCTTTGACAGTCAGAATCAGCCCCAGCATTTT,CASSFDSQNQPQHF
many,TRBV27,TRBJ2-6,.,TGTGCCAGCAGCCCAATGGCTCTTACCCGCGGGGCCAACGTCCTGACTTTC,CASSPMALTRGANVLTF
many,TRBV7-2,TRBJ2-5,.,TGTGCCAGCACTCCCAACGAGCAAGTTCAGTACTTC,CASTPNEQVQYF
many,TRBV7-2,TRBJ2-3,.,TGTGCCAGCAGCTTAGATTCGGGCACAGATACGCAGTATTTT,CASSLDSGTDTQYF
few,TRBV23-1,TRBJ1-5,.,TGCGCCAGCAGTCAATCGAGAGAAACCCTAACACATAGCAATCAGCCCCAGCATTTT,CASSQSRETLTHSNQPQHF
many,TRBV6-1,TRBJ2-1,.,TGTGCCAGCAGTGAGAAGGTTGTAGATGAGCAGTTCTTC,CASSEKVVDEQFF
many,TRBV7-2,TRBJ2-7,.,TGTGCCAGCAGCTTAGCGCGGAACTCCTACGAGCAGTACTTC,CASSLARNSYEQYF
.,TRBV9,TRBJ2-5,TRBD1,TGTGCCAGCAGCCCATCTCCCGGGACAGGGGGGAGGGAGACCCAGTACTTC,CASSPSPGTGGRETQYF
.,TRBV10-2,TRBJ2-3,.,TGCGCCAGCAGTGATAGTAGCGGCACAGATACGCAGTATTTT,CASSDSSGTDTQYF
.,TRBV10-3,TRBJ1-2,.,TGTGCCATCAGTGAGGCAGTTTATGGCTACACCTTC,CAISEAVYGYTF
.,TRBV20-1,TRBJ2-3,TRBD2,TGCAGTGCTAGAGCGGGACTAGCGAGGACCTCCACAGATACGCAGTATTTT,CSARAGLARTSTDTQYF
many,TRBV6-5,TRBJ1-2,.,TGTGCCAGCAGTTACTCCAAGGCTACCACCTCCTATGGCTACACCTTC,CASSYSKATTSYGYTF
few,TRBV28,TRBJ2-1,TRBD2,TGTGCCAGCAGTTTGGGCCTAGCGGGAGTAGACGAGCAGTTCTTC,CASSLGLAGVDEQFF
.,TRBV7-2,TRBJ2-3,.,TGTGCCAGCAGCTTAGGGGCAGCGGCGGTGGGGCCAGATACGCAGTATTTT,CASSLGAAAVGPDTQYF
many,TRBV27,TRBJ2-3,.,TGTGCCAGCAGTTTTAGGGGAGGCCCAGATACGCAGTATTTT,CASSFRGGPDTQYF
many,TRBV10-3,TRBJ1-2,.,TGTGCCATCACCGGGTATGGCTACACCTTC,CAITGYGYTF
.,TRBV20-1,TRBJ2-2,TRBD1,TGCAGTGCTCGTTGGGACAGGGGAACCGGGGAGCTGTTTTTT,CSARWDRGTGELFF
few,TRBV3-1,TRBJ2-5,TRBD2,TGTGCCAGCAGCCATCGACTAGCGGGGATTCAAGAGACCCAGTACTTC,CASSHRLAGIQETQYF
few,TRBV3-1,TRBJ2-3,.,TGTGCCAGCAGCCAAGGAGGAAGTACGCAGTATTTT,CASSQGGSTQYF
.,TRBV12-3/TRBV12-4,TRBJ1-5,TRBD1,TGTGCCAGCAGTTTGGGACAGCCCTTTAGCAATCAGCCCCAGCATTTT,CASSLGQPFSNQPQHF
few,TRBV6-4,TRBJ1-1,.,TGTGCCAGCAGTGTCGAATCGAACACTGAAGCTTTCTTT,CASSVESNTEAFF
.,TRBV7-9,TRBJ2-1,TRBD2,TGTGCCAGCAGCCCGAGAGCGGGACTAGGGACCAATGAGCAGTTCTTC,CASSPRAGLGTNEQFF
few,TRBV29-1,TRBJ2-7,.,TGCAGCGTGGTGAGGAGGATAGATGCGCACTACGAGCAGTACTTC,CSVVRRIDAHYEQYF
many,TRBV6-5,TRBJ1-4,TRBD1,TGTGCCAGCAGGCCACAGGGGGAATCAGGGAAACTGTTTTTT,CASRPQGESGKLFF
many,TRBV30,TRBJ2-2,TRBD2,TGTGCCTGGAATCGACTAGCGCACACCGGGGAGCTGTTTTTT,CAWNRLAHTGELFF
many,TRBV27,TRBJ2-2,TRBD2,TGTGCCAGCAGTTTACGCCCGGGAGGTAACACCGGGGAGCTGTTTTTT,CASSLRPGGNTGELFF
.,TRBV7-2,TRBJ2-3,.,TGTGCCAGCAGCCAGGACCGAAACACAGATACGCAGTATTTT,CASSQDRNTDTQYF
many,TRBV29-1,TRBJ1-3,TRBD1,TGCAGCGCTGGGACAGGGGGCTCTGGAAACACCATATATTTT,CSAGTGGSGNTIYF
many,TRBV7-9,TRBJ1-6,.,TGTGCCAGCAGCCTAGAGGCAGCCCCTAAAGCCTCCTATAATTCACCCCTCCACTTT,CASSLEAAPKASYNSPLHF
few,TRBV10-3,TRBJ1-1,.,TGTGCCACAGTCGGGTTGGGAGGAGCTGAAGCTTTCTTT,CATVGLGGAEAFF
.,TRBV11-3,TRBJ2-1,TRBD1,TGTGCCAGCAGCTTACGGACAGGTTCGTTCAATGAGCAGTTCTTC,CASSLRTGSFNEQFF
many,TRBV28,TRBJ2-3,.,TGTGCCAGCAGTGATCCGGGCACAGATACGCAGTATTTT,CASSDPGTDTQYF
many,TRBV6-5,TRBJ2-7,TRBD2,TGTGCCAGCAGTTATAGCGGGAGGGGGACCTACGAGCAGTACTTC,CASSYSGRGTYEQYF